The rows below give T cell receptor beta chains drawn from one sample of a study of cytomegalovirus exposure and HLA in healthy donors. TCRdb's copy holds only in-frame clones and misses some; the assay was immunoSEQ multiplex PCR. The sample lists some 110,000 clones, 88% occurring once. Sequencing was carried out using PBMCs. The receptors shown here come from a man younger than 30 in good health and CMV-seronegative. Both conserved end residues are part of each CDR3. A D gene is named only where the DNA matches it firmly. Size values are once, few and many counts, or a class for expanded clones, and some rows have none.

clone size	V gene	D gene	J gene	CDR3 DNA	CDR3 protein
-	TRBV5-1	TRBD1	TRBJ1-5	TGCGCCAGCAGAGCCGGGACAGGGCATAATCAGCCCCAGCATTTT	CASRAGTGHNQPQHF
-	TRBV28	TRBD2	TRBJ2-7	TGTGCCAGCAGTTTGTTAGCGGGAGATCCGTACTTC	CASSLLAGDPYF
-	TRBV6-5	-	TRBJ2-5	TGTGCCAGCTATCCAGTCGGGAGTGGGGCCCAGTACTTC	CASYPVGSGAQYF
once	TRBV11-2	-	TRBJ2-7	TGTGCCAGCAGCTTAGCCTCACAGGGTACCTACGAGCAGTACTTC	CASSLASQGTYEQYF
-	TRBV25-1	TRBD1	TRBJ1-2	TGTGCCAGCAGTGAATCCTCGGACAGGACGTATGGCTACACCTTC	CASSESSDRTYGYTF
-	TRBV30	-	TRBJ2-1	TGTGCCTGGAACTCATACCAGGGCAATGAGCAGTTCTTC	CAWNSYQGNEQFF
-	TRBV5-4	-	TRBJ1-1	TGTGCCAGCAGCCCGGTGACAGGACGGGGCACTGAAGCTTTCTTT	CASSPVTGRGTEAFF
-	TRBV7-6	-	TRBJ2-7	TGTGCCAGCAGCTTGGGGCAGGGTAACTACGAGCAGTACTTC	CASSLGQGNYEQYF
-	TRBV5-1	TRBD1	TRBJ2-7	TGCGCCAGCGGAGCCGGGACAGGGCCCTACGAGCAGTACTTC	CASGAGTGPYEQYF
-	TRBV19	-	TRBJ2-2	TGTGCCAGTAGTGTAACCGGGAACCCTCCCGGGGAGCTGTTTTTT	CASSVTGNPPGELFF
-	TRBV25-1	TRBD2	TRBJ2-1	TGTGCCAGCAGTGAATTCGGGACTAATCGAAATGAGCAGTTCTTC	CASSEFGTNRNEQFF
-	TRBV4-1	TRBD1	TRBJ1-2	TGCGCCAGCAGCCAAGCTATCAACCGGGACAGTCCTGAGGACTATGGCTACACCTTC	CASSQAINRDSPEDYGYTF
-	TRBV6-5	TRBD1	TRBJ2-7	TGTGCCAGCAACCAGGACAGGGTAGCCCACGAGCAGTACTTC	CASNQDRVAHEQYF
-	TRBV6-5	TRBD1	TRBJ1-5	TGTGCCAGCAGTTGGGACAGGGGAGGAGGCCAGCCCCAGCATTTT	CASSWDRGGGQPQHF
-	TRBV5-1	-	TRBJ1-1	TGCGCCAGCAGCCATAGACAGAGTTTGAACACTGAAGCTTTCTTT	CASSHRQSLNTEAFF
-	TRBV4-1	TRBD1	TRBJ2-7	TGCGCCAGCAGCCACGGACAGGGATCCTACGAGCAGTACTTC	CASSHGQGSYEQYF
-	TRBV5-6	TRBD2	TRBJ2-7	TGTGCCAGCAGCTTTTTCGCGGGGCTAGCGGAGGCAGACTACGAGCAGTACTTC	CASSFFAGLAEADYEQYF
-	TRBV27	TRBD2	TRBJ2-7	TGTGCCAGCAGTATTACTAGCGGGAGGCCGAACGAGCAGTACTTC	CASSITSGRPNEQYF
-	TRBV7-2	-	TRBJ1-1	TGTGCCAGCACCATACAGGGCTCGTTGATGAACACTGAAGCTTTCTTT	CASTIQGSLMNTEAFF
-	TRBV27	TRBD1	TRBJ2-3	TGTGCCAGCAGTTTCGCAGGCTTATCGGACAGGATCGCAGATACGCAGTATTTT	CASSFAGLSDRIADTQYF
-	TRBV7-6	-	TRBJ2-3	TGTGCCAGCAGCTTATCGGCAGGGTTGGTAACAGATACGCAGTATTTT	CASSLSAGLVTDTQYF
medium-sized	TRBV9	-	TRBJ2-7	TGTGCCAGCAGCGTAGCGGAGCCCTCCTACGAGCAGTACTTC	CASSVAEPSYEQYF
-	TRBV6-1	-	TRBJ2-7	TGTGCCAGCAGAGAATCTCAGGGTGACTCCTACGAGCAGTACTTC	CASRESQGDSYEQYF
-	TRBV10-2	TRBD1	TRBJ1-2	TGCGCCAGCAGTGGGGACAGGGGGCGCTTTGACTATGGCTACACCTTC	CASSGDRGRFDYGYTF
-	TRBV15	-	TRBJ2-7	TGTGCCACCAGCAGAGATTTCAACTCCTACGAGCAGTACTTC	CATSRDFNSYEQYF